This TCR beta chain was identified during a study of regulatory T cells in long-lasting Graves disease. Study-wide points: Persistent disease samples used TRBV28, TRBJ1-2 and TRBJ2-5 preferentially.

The CDR3 extends over 15 amino acids. V was pared by 3 bases and J by 9 bases, with 6 bases of the junction left unmatched. CDR1 is MDHEN and CDR2 is SYDVKM in the germline V gene. Time point here: newly diagnosed GD, antithyroid drugs for less than 3 months. PBMC RNA was the source of the TCR library. The authors built TCR beta libraries using iRepertoire HTBI primers and Arm-PCR of CDR3 regions. TCRdb fed the multiplex PCR reads into MiXCR, producing one record per CDR3 protein. The sample lists over 400,000 distinct CDR3 sequences; 13% to 15% were seen once. This clonotype was observed at least ten times. Its antigen is undetermined. These data were likewise used in another study, on T cells in Graves' hyperthyroidism and ophthalmopathy. That paper adds: Newly diagnosed hyperthyroidism patients aged 18 to 65 years had disease lasting under 2 months.

This clonotype originated in a woman in her forties or fifties with Graves disease. Material: peripheral blood mononuclear cells (PBMCs), obtained at new diagnosis, from a patient treated with antithyroid drugs. The J gene is TRBJ2-1, the V gene TRBV28; 12 bases map to TRBD2. Here the CDR3 DNA reads TGTGCCAGCAGTTTGGAGACTAGCGGGAGAGGTGAGCAGTTCTTC. This codes for CASSLETSGRGEQFF.